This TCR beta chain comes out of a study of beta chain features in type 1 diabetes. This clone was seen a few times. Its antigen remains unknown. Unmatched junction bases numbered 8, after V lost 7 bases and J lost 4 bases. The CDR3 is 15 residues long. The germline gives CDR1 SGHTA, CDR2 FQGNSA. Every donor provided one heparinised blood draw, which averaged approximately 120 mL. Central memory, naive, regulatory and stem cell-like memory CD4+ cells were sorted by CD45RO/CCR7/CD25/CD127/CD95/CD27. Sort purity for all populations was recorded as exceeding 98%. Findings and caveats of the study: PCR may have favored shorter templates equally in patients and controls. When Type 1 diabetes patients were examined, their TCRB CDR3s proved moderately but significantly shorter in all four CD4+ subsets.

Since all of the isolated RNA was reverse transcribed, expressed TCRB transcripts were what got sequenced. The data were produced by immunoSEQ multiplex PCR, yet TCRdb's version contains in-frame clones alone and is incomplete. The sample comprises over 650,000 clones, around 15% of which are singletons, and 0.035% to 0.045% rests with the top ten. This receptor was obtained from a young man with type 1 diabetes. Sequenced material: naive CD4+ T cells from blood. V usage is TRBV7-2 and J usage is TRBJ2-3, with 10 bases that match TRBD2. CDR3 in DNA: TGTGCCAGCACCCCCGGGACTAGCGCCCCAGATACGCAGTATTTT. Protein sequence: CASTPGTSAPDTQYF.